A single sample is the source of the 4 T cell receptor beta chains below, sequenced in a study of T cell repertoires in aging, cancer and after chemotherapy. A mixed TRB-A/B primer pool amplified rearranged TRB by multiplex touch-down PCR. TCRdb redid the calling of the multiplex PCR reads with MiXCR, one entry per CDR3 protein. The sample includes roughly 3,400 distinct CDR3 sequences, less than 35% of them seen just once. TCR beta rearrangements were amplified from peripheral blood genomic DNA. The sample taken for sequencing was blood. The receptor source for this set is a human donor with a solid tumor.

The J gene is TRBJ2-3, the V gene TRBV20-1, with 11 positions matching TRBD2. This CDR3 comprises 16 residues. Germline assignment: CDR1 DFQATT and CDR2 SNEGSKA (reference sequence). Trimming at V came to 1 base and at J to 5 bases, leaving 8 bases not matched to a gene. In DNA form, the CDR3 reads TGCAGTGCTAGAGGTAGCGGGAGGGGCCTTGGAGATACGCAGTATTTT. Translating it yields CSARGSGRGLGDTQYF.

The rearrangement joins TRBV19 to TRBJ1-6; D might be TRBD1 (5 bases). The V gene's germline CDR1 is LNHDA and CDR2 SQIVND (reference sequence). This CDR3 has 13 residues. V was shortened by 11 bases and J by 7 bases, with 15 bases between the two germline ends. In DNA, the CDR3 is TGTGCCGGCAGTACAGGAGTCAATTCACCCCTCCACTTT. The encoded protein is CAGSTGVNSPLHF. Combining the CDR3 with reference TRBV19 and TRBJ1-6 gives the whole variable domain DGGITQSPKYLFRKEGQNVTLSCEQNLNHDAMYWYRQDPGQGLRLIYYSQIVNDFQKGDIAEGYSVSREKKESFPLTVTSAQKNPTAFYLCAGSTGVNSPLHFGNGTRLTVT.

This clonotype is medium-sized in the sample. J is TRBJ2-7 and V is TRBV30, with 10 bases that match TRBD2. The CDR3 is 16 residues long. Germline-derived CDR1 and CDR2 are GTSNPN and SVGIG (reference sequence). Trimming took 0 bases from V and 2 from J; bases not matched to a gene: 7. The DNA for the CDR3 is TGTGCCTGGAGTGTACGGGCCAGCGGGAGGGCCTACGAGCAGTACTTC. Translated: CAWSVRASGRAYEQYF.

This chain joins TRBV18 and TRBJ2-1; 9 bases fit TRBD2. CDR3 length: 16 residues. With 2 bases clipped from V and 7 bases from J, the junction kept 9 bases outside the gene matches. Germline V CDR1 and CDR2: KGHSH, LQKENI. The CDR3 region has the DNA TGTGCCAGCTCACCATCCCCCCAGGCGGGAGGGAATGAGCAGTTCTTC. As protein: CASSPSPQAGGNEQFF.